This is a list of T cell receptor beta chains from one sample in a study of T cell repertoires and HLA-DP antigens. Their target antigens are unknown. The protocol was immunoSEQ multiplex PCR, while the TCRdb copy is restricted to in-frame clones and leaves out a portion. The repertoire holds almost 90,000 clones, with around nine tenths as singletons. The specimen sequenced was CD4+ T cells from PBMCs. The receptors come from a man in his fifties in good health and CMV-seronegative. CDR3s include the opening cysteine and the closing phenylalanine or tryptophan. Each record gives: D gene, clone size, V gene, J gene, CDR3 protein, CDR3 DNA. The D gene is left open where the match is weak. Some rows have no size entry. The others give once, few or many, or a class for an expanded clone.

>-|-|TRBV27|TRBJ2-7
CASSPRDLSSYEQYF
TGTGCCAGCAGTCCCCGGGACCTCAGCTCCTACGAGCAGTACTTC
>-|-|TRBV9|TRBJ2-2
CASSSTGNTGELFF
TGTGCCAGCAGTTCAACAGGAAACACCGGGGAGCTGTTTTTT
>-|-|TRBV25-1|TRBJ2-3
CASRWRDKSYF
TGTGCCAGCAGGTGGAGGGACAAATCGTATTTT
>-|-|TRBV6-1|TRBJ2-5
CASSVGGPQETQYF
TGTGCCAGCAGTGTGGGGGGGCCCCAAGAGACCCAGTACTTC
>-|-|TRBV18|TRBJ1-1
CASSPQGGNTEAFF
TGTGCCAGCTCACCGCAGGGTGGGAACACTGAAGCTTTCTTT
>TRBD1|once|TRBV28|TRBJ2-7
CASRRQGSYEQYF
TGTGCCAGCAGAAGACAGGGCTCCTACGAGCAGTACTTC
>TRBD1|-|TRBV5-4|TRBJ2-7
CASSASGTGAREQYF
TGTGCCAGCAGCGCGTCCGGGACAGGGGCGCGGGAGCAGTACTTC
>TRBD2|-|TRBV7-7|TRBJ2-5
CASSLAGGWQTQYF
TGTGCTAGCAGCCTAGCGGGGGGGTGGCAGACCCAGTACTTC
>TRBD1|-|TRBV6-5|TRBJ2-7
CASSEWTGREQYF
TGTGCCAGCAGTGAGTGGACAGGGCGCGAGCAGTACTTC
>TRBD1|-|TRBV9|TRBJ2-2
CASSGAQGILAGELFF
TGTGCCAGCAGCGGGGCACAGGGGATCCTAGCCGGGGAGCTGTTTTTT
>-|-|TRBV27|TRBJ2-7
CASSSPGGLRDEQYF
TGTGCCAGCAGTTCCCCCGGGGGCCTTAGGGACGAGCAGTACTTC
>TRBD1|-|TRBV19|TRBJ2-7
CASSHLDRDTYEQYF
TGTGCCAGTAGCCACCTCGACAGGGACACCTACGAGCAGTACTTC
>-|-|TRBV19|TRBJ2-7
CASSPRTELYEQYF
TGTGCCAGTAGTCCCCGGACAGAGCTCTACGAGCAGTACTTC
>TRBD1|-|TRBV6-5|TRBJ1-2
CASSSFEQGGYGYTF
TGTGCCAGCAGCTCCTTTGAACAGGGGGGCTATGGCTACACCTTC
>-|once|TRBV7-2|TRBJ1-5
CASRGDGADQPQHF
TGTGCCAGCAGAGGGGACGGGGCCGATCAGCCCCAGCATTTT
>-|-|TRBV6-6|TRBJ2-7
CASSYSISEQYF
TGTGCCAGCAGTTACTCGATTTCCGAGCAGTACTTC
>-|-|TRBV2|TRBJ1-4
CASSEGRQTNEKLFF
TGTGCCAGCAGTGAAGGGCGACAGACTAATGAAAAACTGTTTTTT
>-|-|TRBV11-2|TRBJ2-7
CASSFLQSRDEQYF
TGTGCCAGCAGCTTTTTACAGAGCCGCGACGAGCAGTACTTC
>-|few|TRBV7-9|TRBJ1-6
CASSRLRVNSPLHF
TGTGCCAGCAGCCGGCTACGGGTTAATTCACCCCTCCACTTT
>-|once|TRBV6-1|TRBJ1-4
CASSELTGTNEKLFF
TGTGCCAGCAGTGAGCTGACGGGAACTAATGAAAAACTGTTTTTT